The rows below give T cell receptor beta chains drawn from one sample of a study of response to subunit inactivated influenza vaccine. TCRdb recomputed calls from the RT-PCR reads with MiXCR, one row per CDR3 protein. The sample has 500,000 to 650,000 distinct CDR3 sequences, about 7.6% seen once. This specimen consisted of PBMCs from blood, obtained 23 to 25 months after vaccination. Receptors were obtained from a man aged 50 to 69 who received an inactivated influenza vaccine. CDR3s include the opening cysteine and the closing phenylalanine or tryptophan. Fields, in order: clone size, D gene, V gene, J gene, CDR3 DNA, CDR3 protein. A D gene is named only where the DNA matches it firmly. Only part of the rows carry a size: once, few, many, or a class if the clone is expanded.

abundance: -
d_gene: -
v_gene: TRBV4-3
j_gene: TRBJ2-1
CDR3nt: TGCGCCAGCAGCCAGACCCCAGGGAATGGGAACGATGAGCAGTTCTTC
CDR3aa: CASSQTPGNGNDEQFF

abundance: -
d_gene: TRBD2
v_gene: TRBV7-8
j_gene: TRBJ2-1
CDR3nt: TGTGCCAGCAGCCTCCCTAGCGGGAGGGCCAATGAGCAGTTCTTC
CDR3aa: CASSLPSGRANEQFF

abundance: -
d_gene: -
v_gene: TRBV20-1
j_gene: TRBJ2-4
CDR3nt: TGCAGTGCTAAGGCGACAGACAAAAACATTCAGTACTTC
CDR3aa: CSAKATDKNIQYF

abundance: few
d_gene: TRBD2
v_gene: TRBV20-1
j_gene: TRBJ2-3
CDR3nt: TGCAGTGCTCGAGGACTAGCGGGGGAGAAAGATACGCAGTATTTT
CDR3aa: CSARGLAGEKDTQYF

abundance: many
d_gene: -
v_gene: TRBV4-3
j_gene: TRBJ2-3
CDR3nt: TGCGCCAGCAGCCAAGATCTTGGGGCGCGGGTAGCCACAGATACGCAGTATTTT
CDR3aa: CASSQDLGARVATDTQYF

abundance: -
d_gene: -
v_gene: TRBV12-3/TRBV12-4
j_gene: TRBJ1-5
CDR3nt: TGTGCCAGCAGTCCGGGGTTGCCATTTTTTAGCAATCAGCCCCAGCATTTT
CDR3aa: CASSPGLPFFSNQPQHF

abundance: many
d_gene: -
v_gene: TRBV14
j_gene: TRBJ2-1
CDR3nt: TGTGCCAGCAGCCGCCGACGAGATTGGGCTTTTGGCTCCTACAATGAGCAGTTCTTC
CDR3aa: CASSRRRDWAFGSYNEQFF

abundance: many
d_gene: -
v_gene: TRBV9
j_gene: TRBJ2-1
CDR3nt: TGTGCCAGCAGCGTATTAGCGGACCCCAATGAGCAGTTCTTC
CDR3aa: CASSVLADPNEQFF

abundance: -
d_gene: TRBD1
v_gene: TRBV12-3/TRBV12-4
j_gene: TRBJ1-1
CDR3nt: TGTGCCAGCAGTCCCGTCACTACAGGGGGCACTGAAGCTTTCTTT
CDR3aa: CASSPVTTGGTEAFF

abundance: -
d_gene: -
v_gene: TRBV20-1
j_gene: TRBJ2-1
CDR3nt: TGCAGGGTTAAGAAGGATCGCGATGAGCAGTTCTTC
CDR3aa: CRVKKDRDEQFF

abundance: many
d_gene: TRBD1
v_gene: TRBV7-2
j_gene: TRBJ2-1
CDR3nt: TGTGCCAGCAGCTTAAGGGGGCTAAATGAGCAGTTCTTC
CDR3aa: CASSLRGLNEQFF

abundance: many
d_gene: TRBD2
v_gene: TRBV20-1
j_gene: TRBJ2-1
CDR3nt: TGCAGTGCTGGGAAGCGGGGCCGCCACTCCTACAATGAGCAGTTCTTC
CDR3aa: CSAGKRGRHSYNEQFF

abundance: -
d_gene: -
v_gene: TRBV12-3/TRBV12-4
j_gene: TRBJ1-6
CDR3nt: TGTACCAGCAGCATAATGCGGCGGGTAGGGGGTTATAATTCACCCCTCCACTTT
CDR3aa: CTSSIMRRVGGYNSPLHF

abundance: many
d_gene: TRBD2
v_gene: TRBV6-1
j_gene: TRBJ2-7
CDR3nt: TGTGCCAGCAGCTGGACTAGCGGGACGTCGGCTTCCTACGAGCAGTACTTC
CDR3aa: CASSWTSGTSASYEQYF

abundance: -
d_gene: TRBD2
v_gene: TRBV20-1
j_gene: TRBJ2-5
CDR3nt: TGCAGTGCTAGAGCTAGCGGGAGAGGAGAGACCCAGTACTTC
CDR3aa: CSARASGRGETQYF

abundance: -
d_gene: TRBD1
v_gene: TRBV12-3/TRBV12-4
j_gene: TRBJ2-2
CDR3nt: TGTGCCAGCAGTAATCGACAGGGGACCGGGGAGCTGTTTTTT
CDR3aa: CASSNRQGTGELFF

abundance: many
d_gene: -
v_gene: TRBV20-1
j_gene: TRBJ2-3
CDR3nt: TGCAGTCCGGGTGGCACAGATACGCAGTATTTT
CDR3aa: CSPGGTDTQYF

abundance: many
d_gene: -
v_gene: TRBV6-1
j_gene: TRBJ1-5
CDR3nt: TGTGCCAGCAGTGAAGACGGGAATCAGCCCCAGCATTTT
CDR3aa: CASSEDGNQPQHF

abundance: few
d_gene: -
v_gene: TRBV18
j_gene: TRBJ2-1
CDR3nt: TGTGCCAGCAAACTAGGGGGGGGCTCCTACAATGAGCAGTTCTTC
CDR3aa: CASKLGGGSYNEQFF

abundance: -
d_gene: -
v_gene: TRBV4-3
j_gene: TRBJ1-1
CDR3nt: TGCGCCAGCAGCCAAGATCCTATCCTGAACACTGAAGCTTTCTTT
CDR3aa: CASSQDPILNTEAFF

abundance: many
d_gene: -
v_gene: TRBV18
j_gene: TRBJ1-5
CDR3nt: TGTGCCAGCTCACTCAAAAGCAATCAGCCCCAGCATTTT
CDR3aa: CASSLKSNQPQHF

abundance: -
d_gene: -
v_gene: TRBV6-2/TRBV6-3
j_gene: TRBJ2-2
CDR3nt: TGTGCCAGCAGTTACCCCGGGGCCGGGGAGCTGTTTTTT
CDR3aa: CASSYPGAGELFF

abundance: few
d_gene: -
v_gene: TRBV12-3/TRBV12-4
j_gene: TRBJ2-1
CDR3nt: TGTGCCAGCAGTTTCCTAGGGGTGAATGAGCAGTTCTTC
CDR3aa: CASSFLGVNEQFF